This is a list of T cell receptor beta chains from one sample in a study of cytomegalovirus exposure and HLA in healthy donors. Generated by immunoSEQ multiplex PCR, the TCRdb table keeps only in-frame clones and is missing some. This table has about 200,000 clones, 84% appearing once. Sequencing input: PBMCs. These receptor sequences come from a woman in her twenties or thirties in good health and CMV-seropositive. CDR3s include the opening cysteine and the closing phenylalanine or tryptophan. The D gene is left open where the match is weak. Expanded clones get a size class; other rows say once, few or many, or leave the size out.

d_gene	v_gene	j_gene	abundance	CDR3aa	CDR3nt
.	TRBV27	TRBJ2-1	once	CASSSRSYNEQFF	TGTGCCAGCAGTTCACGGAGTTACAATGAGCAGTTCTTC
.	TRBV27	TRBJ1-5	few	CASSASGDQPQHF	TGTGCCAGCAGTGCCTCGGGGGATCAGCCCCAGCATTTT
.	TRBV11-3	TRBJ2-6	.	CASSLDSGAGANVLTF	TGTGCCAGCAGCTTAGATTCAGGGGCTGGGGCCAACGTCCTGACTTTC
TRBD2	TRBV18	TRBJ2-1	.	CASSGAGGGNEQFF	TGTGCCAGCTCAGGGGCGGGAGGTGGCAATGAGCAGTTCTTC
TRBD2	TRBV7-6	TRBJ2-5	.	CASSLRGPTSTETQYF	TGTGCCAGCAGCTTAAGGGGACCGACTAGCACAGAGACCCAGTACTTC
TRBD1	TRBV28	TRBJ2-6	.	CASSSPASGGDRGLGANVLTF	TGTGCCAGCAGTTCCCCCGCATCGGGGGGGGACAGGGGGCTTGGGGCCAACGTCCTGACTTTC
TRBD2	TRBV2	TRBJ2-2	.	CASKAGGPSGELFF	TGTGCCAGCAAAGCGGGAGGGCCTTCAGGGGAGCTGTTTTTT
.	TRBV5-1	TRBJ2-3	.	CASSSETGPQGTQYF	TGCGCCAGCAGCTCCGAGACAGGTCCCCAGGGTACGCAGTATTTT
TRBD1	TRBV5-6	TRBJ1-5	many	CASSVWDSRKHQPQHF	TGTGCCAGCAGCGTATGGGACAGTAGGAAGCATCAGCCCCAGCATTTT
TRBD1	TRBV29-1	TRBJ1-2	.	CSAGDRAGYGYTF	TGCAGCGCCGGGGACAGGGCTGGCTATGGCTACACCTTC
TRBD2	TRBV6-5	TRBJ2-7	.	CASTSGPFYEQYF	TGTGCCAGCACTAGCGGACCTTTCTACGAGCAGTACTTC
TRBD2	TRBV5-1	TRBJ2-5	.	CASSSASGNTPEQETQYF	TGCGCCAGCAGCAGCGCTAGCGGGAATACCCCGGAGCAAGAGACCCAGTACTTC
.	TRBV7-9	TRBJ2-1	.	CASSYRGSHEQFF	TGTGCCAGCAGCTACCGGGGGAGCCATGAGCAGTTCTTC
.	TRBV6-1	TRBJ2-7	.	CASSARGGSYEQYF	TGTGCCAGCAGTGCAAGGGGCGGATCCTACGAGCAGTACTTC
TRBD1	TRBV25-1	TRBJ2-7	.	CASSDGTGGTYEQYF	TGTGCCAGCAGTGATGGGACAGGGGGGACCTACGAGCAGTACTTC
.	TRBV2	TRBJ1-1	.	CASSELGGNLNTEAFF	TGTGCCAGCAGTGAATTGGGGGGAAATTTAAACACTGAAGCTTTCTTT
.	TRBV27	TRBJ1-1	once	CASSLWATGFEAFF	TGTGCCAGCAGTTTATGGGCAACAGGGTTTGAAGCTTTCTTT